The 14 T cell receptor beta chains given below trace back to one sample, sequenced in a study of control samples from healthy donors and cancer patients. Method: immunoSEQ multiplex PCR; TCRdb's copy keeps in-frame clones and lacks some. The sample records about 160,000 clones, about 87% being singletons. The material sequenced was blood. These TCRs come from a man aged 25-45 years in good health.

The chain employs TRBV28 and TRBJ1-5, with 7 bases lining up with TRBD1. Losses at the gene ends were 2 bases for V and 3 bases for J; bases not matched to a gene: 1. Looked up from germline, CDR1 is MDHEN and CDR2 is SYDVKM. The CDR3 is made up of 14 amino acids. In DNA, the CDR3 is TGTGCCAGCAGTTTAACAGGGGACAATCAGCCCCAGCATTTT. Its protein product is CASSLTGDNQPQHF.

The rearrangement links TRBV5-5 to TRBJ2-5; D remains ambiguous. Trimming stripped 0 bases from V and 2 bases from J, with 8 bases between. The germline V gene encodes CDR1 SGHKS and CDR2 YYEKEE (reference sequence). The CDR3 consists of 14 residues. The CDR3 sequence is CASSLEQPQETQYF. Here the CDR3 DNA reads TGTGCCAGCAGCTTGGAACAGCCTCAAGAGACCCAGTACTTC.

The J gene is TRBJ2-7, the V gene TRBV20-1; D unclear. The CDR3 has 11 residues. The V and J ends lost 6 bases and 3 bases respectively, with 9 bases between them. The germline gives CDR1 DFQATT, CDR2 SNEGSKA (reference sequence). The CDR3 loop is CSASGNYEQYF. The CDR3 DNA is TGCAGTGCCTCGGGCAACTACGAGCAGTACTTC.

The chain has TRBV3-1 (or the pseudogene TRBV3-2) and TRBJ2-2, with 7 nucleotides matching TRBD1. J gave up 4 bases and V 3 bases, and 8 bases lay outside the gene matches. Germline V gives CDR1 LGHDT, CDR2 YNNKEL (reference sequence). CDR3 length: 16 residues. Here the CDR3 reads CASSHRGTDFTGELFF. The CDR3 bases are TGTGCCAGCAGCCACCGAGGGACAGACTTCACCGGGGAGCTGTTTTTT.

This chain links TRBV7-3 with TRBJ2-1; D possibly uses TRBD1 or TRBD2 (5 bases each). Between the trimmed V and J ends, which lost 3 bases and 3 bases, there was a span of 12 bases. Germline V gives CDR1 SGHTA, CDR2 FQGTGA. The CDR3 is made up of 15 amino acids. CDR3 nucleotide sequence: TGTGCCAGCAGCTTGGGGACGGGATACTACAATGAGCAGTTCTTC. This codes for CASSLGTGYYNEQFF.

The gene calls are TRBV4-3 and TRBJ2-7, with 7 bases identical to TRBD1. Per the germline V gene, CDR1 is LGHNA and CDR2 is YSLEER. The V and J ends lost 1 base and 0 bases, in that order; junction bases with no gene match: 9. This CDR3 contains 17 residues. CDR3 DNA sequence: TGCGCCAGCAGCCAAGCCCCTTGGCCAGGGGGCTCCTACGAGCAGTACTTC. Protein product: CASSQAPWPGGSYEQYF.

The CDR3 spells CASRRGSEQYF. The CDR3 DNA reads as TGTGCCAGTCGCAGGGGCTCCGAGCAGTACTTC. The V gene is TRBV19, the J gene TRBJ2-7; D might be TRBD1 (6 bases). CDR1 is LNHDA and CDR2 is SQIVND in the germline V gene (reference sequence). This CDR3 contains 11 residues. The V end lost 8 bases, the J end lost 6 bases, and 11 bases lay between the germline ends. Combining the CDR3 with reference TRBV19 and TRBJ2-7 gives the whole variable domain DGGITQSPKYLFRKEGQNVTLSCEQNLNHDAMYWYRQDPGQGLRLIYYSQIVNDFQKGDIAEGYSVSREKKESFPLTVTSAQKNPTAFYLCASRRGSEQYFGPGTRLTVT.

To note about this clone: Distinct nucleotide sequences in the sample also encode this CDR3. CDR3 in DNA: TGTGCCACCAGTGATTCTTACAATGAGCAGTTCTTC. The encoded protein is CATSDSYNEQFF. The chain is built from TRBV24-1 and TRBJ2-1; D unresolved. The germline gives CDR1 KGHDR, CDR2 SFDVKD. The CDR3 has 12 residues. The ends were cut back, 2 bases at V and 4 bases at J, with 2 bases in the middle.

V and J are TRBV19 and TRBJ2-1, with D perhaps TRBD2 (6 bases). CDR3 length equals 13 residues. The V gene lost 10 bases and the J gene lost 10 bases, with 20 bases spanning the gap. The germline V gene has CDR1 LNHDA and CDR2 SQIVND (reference sequence). The CDR3 DNA reads as TGTGCCACTTCTTGGGACTTCCGAGGGGAGCAGTTCTTC. It translates to CATSWDFRGEQFF.

The chain joins TRBV3-1 (or the pseudogene TRBV3-2) to TRBJ1-4; D gene ambiguous. The V and J ends lost 1 base and 5 bases respectively, with 8 bases between them. Germline V gene sequence: CDR1 LGHDT, CDR2 YNNKEL (reference sequence). The CDR3 length is 14 residues. CDR3 DNA: TGTGCCAGCAGCCAAGGTGGCGGGAATGAAAAACTGTTTTTT. Its protein product is CASSQGGGNEKLFF.

This chain uses TRBV5-6 with TRBJ1-5; possible D gene TRBD1, 6 bases. The CDR3 covers 13 residues. CDR1 is SGHDT, CDR2 YYEEEE, per germline. V was shortened by 7 bases and J by 4 bases, with 12 bases between the two germline ends. CDR3 loop: CASALQGNQPQHF. Written as DNA, the CDR3 is TGTGCCAGCGCTTTACAGGGTAATCAGCCCCAGCATTTT. Filled out from reference TRBV5-6 and TRBJ1-5, the complete variable domain reads DAGVTQSPTHLIKTRGQQVTLRCSPKSGHDTVSWYQQALGQGPQFIFQYYEEEERQRGNFPDRFSGHQFPNYSSELNVNALLLGDSALYLCASALQGNQPQHFGDGTRLSIL.

The rearrangement links TRBV18 to TRBJ2-3; D is undetermined. The V gene's germline CDR1 is KGHSH and CDR2 LQKENI. The V and J ends lost 3 bases and 5 bases respectively, with 3 bases between them. This CDR3 has 11 residues. CDR3 sequence reads: CASSPGDTQYF. The DNA for the CDR3 is TGTGCCAGCTCACCGGGAGATACGCAGTATTTT.

V gene TRBV5-6 combines with J gene TRBJ1-1; tentatively, D is TRBD1 (6 bases). Trimming took 7 bases from V and 4 from J, leaving 20 bases between them. CDR3 length: 15 residues. The V gene's germline CDR1 is SGHDT and CDR2 YYEEEE. The CDR3 sequence: CASRWWGASGTEAFF. CDR3 in DNA: TGTGCCAGCCGCTGGTGGGGGGCGAGCGGCACTGAAGCTTTCTTT.

This clone is a singleton in its sample. The CDR3 DNA sequence: TGTGCCAGCAGCGTAGACGGAGCGACACGGTATGAGCAGTTCTTC. Translated, it gives CASSVDGATRYEQFF. The chain uses TRBV9 and TRBJ2-1; no definite D call. Germline assignment: CDR1 SGDLS and CDR2 YYNGEE. V was trimmed by 0 bases and J by 8 bases, leaving 15 bases between them. The CDR3 spans 15 residues.